What follows describes a single TCR beta chain. No antigen is known for it. The source of the sample is a study of CD4 T cells in relation to SARS-CoV-2 and coronaviruses. TCRdb's copy holds only in-frame clones and misses some; the assay was immunoSEQ multiplex PCR. Of some 16,000 clones detected, 80% to 85% appear once; the ten largest clones hold roughly two fifths. The unexposed donors gave CD4+ T cells in about 2010-2019, prior to COVID-19. The cells were cultured for about ten days before CD4+ T cells were isolated. Unexposed-donor CD4+ T cells were probed with SARS-CoV-2 S/N and four cold-coronavirus spikes, cells permitting. The sequenced sample was CD4+ T cells from PBMCs, cultured in vitro. The receptor's source is a human donor in good health.

The CDR3 reads CASRVQGGGYEQYF. The CDR3 nucleotides are TGTGCCAGCAGGGTACAGGGGGGGGGCTACGAGCAGTACTTC. The chain joins TRBV2 to TRBJ2-7; D might be TRBD1 (8 bases). CDR3 length: 14 residues. Per germline, CDR1 SNHLY and CDR2 FYNNEI. V gave up 6 bases and J gave up 3 bases, with 15 bases separating them.